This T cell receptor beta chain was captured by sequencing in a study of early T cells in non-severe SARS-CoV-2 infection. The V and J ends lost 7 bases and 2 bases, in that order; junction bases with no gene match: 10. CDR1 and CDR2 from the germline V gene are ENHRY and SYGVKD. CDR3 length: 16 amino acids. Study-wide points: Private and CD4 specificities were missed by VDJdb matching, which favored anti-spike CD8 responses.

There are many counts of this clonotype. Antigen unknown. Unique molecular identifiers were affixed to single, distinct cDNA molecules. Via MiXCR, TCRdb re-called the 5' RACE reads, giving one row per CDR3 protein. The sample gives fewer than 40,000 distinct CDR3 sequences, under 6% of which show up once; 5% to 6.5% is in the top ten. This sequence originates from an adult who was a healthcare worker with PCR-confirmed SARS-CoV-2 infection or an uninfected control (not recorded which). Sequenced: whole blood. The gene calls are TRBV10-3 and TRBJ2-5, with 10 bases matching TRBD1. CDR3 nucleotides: TGTGCCATCAACTCCGGGACAGGGGCCTCGCAAGAGACCCAGTACTTC. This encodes CAINSGTGASQETQYF.